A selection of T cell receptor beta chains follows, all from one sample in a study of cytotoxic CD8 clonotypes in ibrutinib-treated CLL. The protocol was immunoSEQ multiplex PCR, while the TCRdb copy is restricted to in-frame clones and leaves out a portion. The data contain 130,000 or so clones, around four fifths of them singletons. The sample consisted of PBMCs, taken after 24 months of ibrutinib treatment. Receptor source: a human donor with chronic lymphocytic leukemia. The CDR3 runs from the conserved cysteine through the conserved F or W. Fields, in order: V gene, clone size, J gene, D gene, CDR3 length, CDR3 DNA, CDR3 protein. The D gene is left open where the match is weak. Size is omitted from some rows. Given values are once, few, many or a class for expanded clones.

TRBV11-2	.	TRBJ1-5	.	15	TGTGCCAGCAGCTTAACTCTCGGGTTCAATCAGCCCCAGCATTTT	CASSLTLGFNQPQHF
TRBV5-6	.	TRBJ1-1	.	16	TGTGCCAGCAGCGCTCTAAGAGGGGGGGCTTCCACTGAAGCTTTCTTT	CASSALRGGASTEAFF
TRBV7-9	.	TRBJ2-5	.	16	TGTGCCAGCAGCCTCCCAACAGGTGCTGGGGAGGAGACCCAGTACTTC	CASSLPTGAGEETQYF
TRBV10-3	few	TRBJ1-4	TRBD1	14	TGTGCCACAGGGGGCGCAGACATTAGGGAAAAACTGTTTTTT	CATGGADIREKLFF
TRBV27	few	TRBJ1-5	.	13	TGTGCCAGCAGTTTATTGGCACAGCAGCCCCAGCATTTT	CASSLLAQQPQHF
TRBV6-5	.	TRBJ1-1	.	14	TGTGCCAGCACCACGGGACACTTGAACACTGAAGCTTTCTTT	CASTTGHLNTEAFF
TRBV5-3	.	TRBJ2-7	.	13	TGTGCCAGAAGCTCGGACATCTCCTACGAGCAGTACTTC	CARSSDISYEQYF
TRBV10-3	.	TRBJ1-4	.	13	TGTGCCATCAGTGTAGCTGGTGGTGAAAAACTGTTTTTT	CAISVAGGEKLFF
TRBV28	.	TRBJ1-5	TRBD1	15	TGTGCCAGCAGCACGGGACAGGGGGTTTGGCAGCCCCAGCATTTT	CASSTGQGVWQPQHF
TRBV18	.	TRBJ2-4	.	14	TGTGCCAGCTCACCAGAACTAGCCAAAAACATTCAGTACTTC	CASSPELAKNIQYF
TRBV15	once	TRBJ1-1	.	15	TGTGCCACCAGCAGAGATCGAGGCGGGGCGGGTGAAGCTTTCTTT	CATSRDRGGAGEAFF
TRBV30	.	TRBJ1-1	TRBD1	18	TGTGCCTGGACGGGGAGAGGAACTTTCCAGGGGGCCCACACTGAAGCTTTCTTT	CAWTGRGTFQGAHTEAFF
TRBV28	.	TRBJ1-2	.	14	TGTGCCAGCAGTTTGTCCAACAAGAACTATGGCTACACCTTC	CASSLSNKNYGYTF
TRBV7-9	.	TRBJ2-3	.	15	TGTGCCAGCAGCTTAGAAGGGCGGATCACAGATACGCAGTATTTT	CASSLEGRITDTQYF
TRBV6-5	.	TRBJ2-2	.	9	TGTGCCAGCAGGCGACCGGTGTTTTTT	CASRRPVFF
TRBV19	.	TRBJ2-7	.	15	TGTGCCAGTAAAGGGGCGACAGGCGCCCGGGGCGAGCAGTACTTC	CASKGATGARGEQYF
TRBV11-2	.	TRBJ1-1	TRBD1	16	TGTGCCAGCAGCCAAGGGACAGTCATTACGAACACTGAAGCTTTCTTT	CASSQGTVITNTEAFF
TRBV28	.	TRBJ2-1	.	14	TGTGCCAGCAGTGACAGGCGATCCTACAATGAGCAGTTCTTC	CASSDRRSYNEQFF
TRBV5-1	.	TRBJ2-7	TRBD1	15	TGCGCCAGCAGCTTACATGGACAGGGGGTTGGCGAGCAGTACTTC	CASSLHGQGVGEQYF
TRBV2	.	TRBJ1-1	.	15	TGTGCCAGCAGTGAATCGGGGCGGGGGAACACTGAAGCTTTCTTT	CASSESGRGNTEAFF
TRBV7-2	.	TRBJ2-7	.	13	TGTGCCAGCAGCTTTTTCCGGGCTAACGAGCAGTACTTC	CASSFFRANEQYF
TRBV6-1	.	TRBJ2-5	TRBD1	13	TGTGCCAGCAGTACGGGACAGCAAGAGACCCAGTACTTC	CASSTGQQETQYF
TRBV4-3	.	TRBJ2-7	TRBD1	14	TGCGCCAGCAGCCAAGGGACAGGGGTCGGGGAGCAGTACTTC	CASSQGTGVGEQYF
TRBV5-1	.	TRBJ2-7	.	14	TGCGCCAGCAGCTCGGAAGGAGCCCCAGTCGAGCAGTACTTC	CASSSEGAPVEQYF
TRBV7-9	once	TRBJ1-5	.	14	TGTGCCAGCGGTGTGGCAGGTCGAAATCAGCCCCAGCATTTT	CASGVAGRNQPQHF
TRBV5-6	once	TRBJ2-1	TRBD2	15	TGTGCCAGCAGCTTGGCTGCGGGGGGATACAATGAGCAGTTCTTC	CASSLAAGGYNEQFF
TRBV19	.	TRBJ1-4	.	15	TGTGCCAGTCAGCCGAGGGGGGGGCCTAATGAAAAACTGTTTTTT	CASQPRGGPNEKLFF
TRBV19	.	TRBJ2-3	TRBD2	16	TGTGCCAGTTCCCTCTCGGCTAGCGGGGGGACAGATACGCAGTATTTT	CASSLSASGGTDTQYF
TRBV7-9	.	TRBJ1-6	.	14	TGTGCCAGCAGCTCAGGGCTTGTGAATTCACCCCTCCACTTT	CASSSGLVNSPLHF
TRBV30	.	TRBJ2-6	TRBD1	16	TGTGCCTGGAGGAAAGGGGGCAGCGCTGGGGCCAACGTCCTGACTTTC	CAWRKGGSAGANVLTF
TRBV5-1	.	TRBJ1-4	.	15	TGCGCCAGCAGCCTGACAGGCACAACTAATGAAAAACTGTTTTTT	CASSLTGTTNEKLFF
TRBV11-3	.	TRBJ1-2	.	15	TGTGCCAGCAGCCTCGCTGAGGAGAGTTCGGCCGGCTACACCTTC	CASSLAEESSAGYTF
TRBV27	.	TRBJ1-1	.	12	TGTGCCAGCAGCACAGGACCCACTGAAGCTTTCTTT	CASSTGPTEAFF
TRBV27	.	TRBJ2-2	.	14	TGTGCCAGCAGTTCAAAGAACTGGGCCGGGGAGCTGTTTTTT	CASSSKNWAGELFF
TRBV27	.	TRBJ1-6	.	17	TGTGCCAGCAGTTTTAAGGGGCAAGGTTTAAATAATTCACCCCTCCACTTT	CASSFKGQGLNNSPLHF
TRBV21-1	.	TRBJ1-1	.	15	TGTGCCAGCATCACCCCTGGACAGTGGAACACTGAAGCTTTCTTT	CASITPGQWNTEAFF
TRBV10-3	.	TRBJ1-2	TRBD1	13	TGTGCCATCAGTGGACAGGGGTACTATGGCTACACCTTC	CAISGQGYYGYTF
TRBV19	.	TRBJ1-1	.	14	TGTGCCAGTACTCCGAGGGGGGCGAACACTGAAGCTTTCTTT	CASTPRGANTEAFF
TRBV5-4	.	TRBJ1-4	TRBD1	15	TGTGCCAGCAGCTTTAACAGGGGGAATAATGAAAAACTGTTTTTT	CASSFNRGNNEKLFF
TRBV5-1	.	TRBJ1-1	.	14	TGCGCCAGCAGCCAAGGGATCGGCCGAGACGAAGCTTTCTTT	CASSQGIGRDEAFF
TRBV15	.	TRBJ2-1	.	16	TGTGCCACCAGCAGAGTGCAGGGGCGCTACTACAATGAGCAGTTCTTC	CATSRVQGRYYNEQFF
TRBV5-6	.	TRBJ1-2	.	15	TGTGCCAGCAGCTGGGGAGTACAGGCGCCATATGGCTACACCTTC	CASSWGVQAPYGYTF
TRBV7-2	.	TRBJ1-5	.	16	TGTGCCAGCAGCAAAAACAGCGGACCCCCGAATCAGCCCCAGCATTTT	CASSKNSGPPNQPQHF
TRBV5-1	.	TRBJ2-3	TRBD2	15	TGCGCCAGCAGCTTTGGACTAGCGGGGACAGATACGCAGTATTTT	CASSFGLAGTDTQYF
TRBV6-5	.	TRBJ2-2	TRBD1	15	TGTGCCAGCAGGGACAGGGCCTTAAACACCGGGGAGCTGTTTTTT	CASRDRALNTGELFF
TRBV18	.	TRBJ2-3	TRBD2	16	TGTGCCAGCTCACCTCTTAGCGGGGGGGACACAGATACGCAGTATTTT	CASSPLSGGDTDTQYF
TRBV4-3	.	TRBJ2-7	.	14	TGCGCCAGCAGCCCGTCGGGGAGCGGCCAGGAGCAGTACTTC	CASSPSGSGQEQYF
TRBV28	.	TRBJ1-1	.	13	TGTGCCAGCAGCCCGGGGGCCTACACTGAAGCTTTCTTT	CASSPGAYTEAFF
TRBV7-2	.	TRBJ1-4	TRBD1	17	TGTGCCAGCAGCTCTCGAGCAAACAGGGGGACTAATGAAAAACTGTTTTTT	CASSSRANRGTNEKLFF
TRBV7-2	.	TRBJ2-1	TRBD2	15	TGTGCCAGCAGCTTCCTAGCGGATTTCTACAATGAGCAGTTCTTC	CASSFLADFYNEQFF
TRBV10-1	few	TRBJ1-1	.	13	TGCGCCAGCAGTGCACAGCTGAACACTGAAGCTTTCTTT	CASSAQLNTEAFF
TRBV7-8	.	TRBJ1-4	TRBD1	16	TGTGCCAGCAGCTACGTCCGGGACAGGACCCCCGAAAAACTGTTTTTT	CASSYVRDRTPEKLFF
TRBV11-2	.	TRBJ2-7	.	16	TGTGCCAGCAGCCCCCTGAATAGAAGGTCGGCCTACGAGCAGTACTTC	CASSPLNRRSAYEQYF
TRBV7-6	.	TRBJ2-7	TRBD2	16	TGTGCCAGCAGCTTAGCGGCTAGCGGGGGGAGTTACGAGCAGTACTTC	CASSLAASGGSYEQYF
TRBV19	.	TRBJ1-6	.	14	TGTGCCAGCAAACCCCAGGGAGTGAATTCACCCCTCCACTTT	CASKPQGVNSPLHF
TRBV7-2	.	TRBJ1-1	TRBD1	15	TGTGCCAGCAGCTTAGTCGGACCAGGGGGTGAGAGAGCTTTCTTT	CASSLVGPGGERAFF
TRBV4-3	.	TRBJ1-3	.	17	TGCGCCAGCAGCCAATCCAACAGCCCTAACTCTGGAAACACCATATATTTT	CASSQSNSPNSGNTIYF